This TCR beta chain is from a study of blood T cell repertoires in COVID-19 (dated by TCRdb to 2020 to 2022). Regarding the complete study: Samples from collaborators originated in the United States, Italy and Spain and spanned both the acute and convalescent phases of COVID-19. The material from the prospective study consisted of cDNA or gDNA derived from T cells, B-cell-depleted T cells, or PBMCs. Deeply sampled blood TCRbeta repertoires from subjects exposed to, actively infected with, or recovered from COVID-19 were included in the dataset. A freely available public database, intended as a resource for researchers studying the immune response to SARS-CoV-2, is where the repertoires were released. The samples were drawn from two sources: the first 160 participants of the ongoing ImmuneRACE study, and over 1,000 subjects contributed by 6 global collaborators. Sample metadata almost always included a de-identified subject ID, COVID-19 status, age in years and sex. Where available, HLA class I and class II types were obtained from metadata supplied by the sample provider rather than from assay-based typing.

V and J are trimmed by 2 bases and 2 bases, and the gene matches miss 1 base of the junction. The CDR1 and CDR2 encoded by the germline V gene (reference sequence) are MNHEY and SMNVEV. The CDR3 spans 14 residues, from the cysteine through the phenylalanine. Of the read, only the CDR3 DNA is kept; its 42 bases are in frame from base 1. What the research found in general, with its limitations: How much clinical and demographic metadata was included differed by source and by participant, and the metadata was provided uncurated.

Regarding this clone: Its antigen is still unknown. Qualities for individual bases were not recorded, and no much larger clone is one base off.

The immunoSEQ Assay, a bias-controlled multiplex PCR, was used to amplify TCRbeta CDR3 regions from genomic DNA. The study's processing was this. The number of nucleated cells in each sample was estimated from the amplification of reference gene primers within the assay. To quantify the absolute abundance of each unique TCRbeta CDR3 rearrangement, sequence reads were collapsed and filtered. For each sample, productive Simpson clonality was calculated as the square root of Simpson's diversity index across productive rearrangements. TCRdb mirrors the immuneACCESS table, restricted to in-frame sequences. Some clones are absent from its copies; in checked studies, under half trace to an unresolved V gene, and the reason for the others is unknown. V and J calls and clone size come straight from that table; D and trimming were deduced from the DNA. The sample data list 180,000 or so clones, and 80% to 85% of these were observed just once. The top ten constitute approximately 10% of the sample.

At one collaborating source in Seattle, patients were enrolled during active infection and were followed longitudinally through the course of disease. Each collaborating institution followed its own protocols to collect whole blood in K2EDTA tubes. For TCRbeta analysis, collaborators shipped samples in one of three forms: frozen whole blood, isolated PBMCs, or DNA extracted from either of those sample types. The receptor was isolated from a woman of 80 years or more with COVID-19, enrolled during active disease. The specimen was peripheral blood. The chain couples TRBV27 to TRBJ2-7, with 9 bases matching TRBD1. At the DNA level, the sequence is TGTGCCAGCAGTTTAGGGACAGGGCCCTACGAGCAGTACTTC. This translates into CASSLGTGPYEQYF.